This TCR beta chain comes out of a study of T cells in Graves' hyperthyroidism and ophthalmopathy. Template material for amplifying TCR beta CDR3 regions consisted of RNA transcripts. Researchers ran a first-round RT-PCR on the TCR CDR3 using the HTBI primer set. TCRdb ran MiXCR on the multiplex PCR reads and lists one entry per CDR3 protein. The repertoire holds about 520,000 distinct CDR3 sequences, with around 22% as singletons. Clinicians diagnosed patients from clinical symptoms, serum thyroxine and TRAb, thyroid ultrasound and orbital computed tomography. Broader study findings: Stable hyperthyroidism was separated from ophthalmopathy by a model based on 13 V-J features. Within blood appeared most thyroid clonotypes that had expanded above 0.001.

CDR1 is SGHVS and CDR2 is FQNEAQ in the germline V gene. The CDR3 runs to 13 residues. This clonotype was counted between two and nine times. Its antigen remains unknown. Germline and junction disagree at one end, which may indicate a read error. This receptor was taken from a woman aged 25 to 39 with Graves' ophthalmopathy. Sequenced input: blood. V is TRBV7-8 and J is TRBJ2-7; D not certain. The CDR3 sequence is CANSLSPPYEQYF. The CDR3 nucleotides are TGTGCCAACAGCTTAAGTCCACCTTACGAGCAGTACTTC. The full variable domain, rest sourced from reference TRBV7-8 and TRBJ2-7, is GAGVSQSPRYKVAKRGQDVALRCDPISGHVSLFWYQQALGQGPEFLTYFQNEAQLDKSGLPSDRFFAERPEGSVSTLKIQRTQQEDSAVYLCANSLSPPYEQYFGPGTRLTVT.